This T cell receptor beta chain is from a study of OX40 agonist ivuxolimab in advanced cancers. Some background on the complete study: The costimulatory receptor OX40 (CD134) was targeted by ivuxolimab, a fully human IgG2 agonistic monoclonal antibody. Intravenous ivuxolimab was administered to patients every 2 weeks at six dose levels: 0.01, 0.1, 0.3, 1.5, 3 and 10 mg/kg. Of the 50 to 55 patients in dose escalation, some 20 had hepatocellular carcinoma, about 15 had melanoma, 9 had renal cell carcinoma and 9 had head and neck cancer. A male proportion of around 81% and a mean age of roughly 55 years, ranging from roughly 20 to 80, were recorded for the dose-escalation cohort. Prior anti-PD-1, anti-PD-L1 or anti-CTLA-4 therapy was permitted, and about two fifths of dose-escalation patients had received checkpoint inhibitors. Partial responses occurred in three dose-escalation patients: two with cutaneous melanoma and one with hepatocellular carcinoma. The purpose of peripheral TCRbeta sequencing was to test whether ivuxolimab changed TCR sequence diversity and led to clonal T-cell expansion. The paper reports the monotherapy dose-escalation portion (N of about 54 patients) of the phase I ivuxolimab trial. Findings and caveats that apply to the study as a whole: After ivuxolimab, more expanded clones were found on average in CD8+ T cells than in CD4+ T cells. At doses from 0.1 to 3.0 mg/kg, clonal expansion was seen in both CD4+ and CD8+ blood T cells between baseline and week 6. Low levels of normalized T-cell clonal expansion were also seen in some nonresponding patients. In partial responders in the 0.1-3.0 mg/kg groups, normalized peripheral clonal expansion was found to be among the lowest, especially among CD8+ T cells. Antigen specificity was not determined for the clonally expanded peripheral T cells.

Patients with a history of autoimmune disease or receiving systemic immunosuppression were excluded from the trial. In every dose cohort, peripheral blood was drawn for TCR sequencing at baseline, cycle 4 day 1, and cycle 7 day 1. The samples were taken from a phase I, first-in-human, multicenter, open-label dose-escalation trial of ivuxolimab. Adults with locally advanced or metastatic melanoma, renal cell carcinoma, hepatocellular carcinoma or head and neck squamous cell carcinoma were enrolled in the trial. Before TCR sequencing, CD4+ and CD8+ T cells were separately sorted from peripheral blood. A remark on this clone: Its antigen remains unidentified. Base qualities are not at hand, and no much larger clone is one base apart.

Relative to germline, V is 9 bases shorter and J is 0 bases shorter, with 17 bases between their ends. Including the terminal cysteine and phenylalanine, the CDR3 comprises 15 residues. The sequence is cut down to CDR3 DNA, 45 bases in frame from base 1. Sequences LNHDA (CDR1) and SQIVND (CDR2) are obtained from the germline V gene (reference sequence). For sequencing of the TCRbeta CDR3 region, genomic DNA was extracted from the sorted cells. TCRbeta CDR3 regions were sequenced using the immunoSEQ Assay. Not all clones reach the TCRdb copy of this immuneACCESS table, which keeps in-frame sequences only. Checked studies attribute under half of the gap to unresolved V genes and leave the rest unexplained. The sample table records some 140,000 clones; 90% of these occur just once. The ten largest account for approximately 0.99% of the sample.

The sequence was obtained from an adult with an advanced solid tumor such as melanoma, head and neck, liver or kidney cancer. The sequencing here drew on CD4+ or CD8+ T cells sorted from blood, taken in a trial of the OX40 agonist ivuxolimab. The chain is made from TRBV19 and TRBJ1-1, and possibly TRBD1, on 6 matching bases. The CDR3: CASIETGDLNTEAFF. The bases are TGTGCCAGCATCGAGACAGGCGATTTGAACACTGAAGCTTTCTTT.